This T cell receptor beta chain was sequenced in a study of T cell responses to AZD1222 COVID-19 vaccine. The V gene lost 7 bases and the J gene lost 6 bases, with 15 bases spanning the gap. CDR1 LGHDT and CDR2 YNNKEL come from the germline V gene (reference sequence). This CDR3 comprises 14 residues. Remarks on this clone: Its antigen is as yet unknown.

Study observations and caveats: Across spike, vaccine-associated CD4 TCRs were found, dominant at 160-218 and 743-854.

The repertoire was sequenced with immunoSEQ multiplex PCR; TCRdb's copy has only in-frame clones and lacks some. Of fewer than 150,000 clones listed, roughly 84% are singletons. This receptor was taken from an adult in good health. This material consisted of peripheral blood, taken on day 0 of AZD1222 vaccination. The gene calls are TRBV3-1 (or the pseudogene TRBV3-2) and TRBJ2-2; tentatively, D is TRBD2 (6 bases). The CDR3 spells CASMLLGGAGELFF. The DNA for the CDR3 is TGTGCCAGCATGCTCCTCGGGGGAGCCGGGGAGCTGTTTTTT.